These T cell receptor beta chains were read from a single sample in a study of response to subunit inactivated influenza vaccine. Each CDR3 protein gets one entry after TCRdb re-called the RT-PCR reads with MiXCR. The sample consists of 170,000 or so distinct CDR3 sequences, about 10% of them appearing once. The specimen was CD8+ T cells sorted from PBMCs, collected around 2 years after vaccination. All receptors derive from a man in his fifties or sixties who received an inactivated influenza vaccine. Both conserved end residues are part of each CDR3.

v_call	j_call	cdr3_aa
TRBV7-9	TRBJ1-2	CASTTSDRGLLDGYTF
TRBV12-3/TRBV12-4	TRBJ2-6	CASTRFPGANVLTF
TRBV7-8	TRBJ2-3	CASSLSGRGSDTQYF
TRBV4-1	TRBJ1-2	CASSQGPQGQAYGYTF
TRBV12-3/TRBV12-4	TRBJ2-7	CASSRDRPNEQYF
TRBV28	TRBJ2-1	CASSWTSSYNEQFF
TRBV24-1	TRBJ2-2	CATSDTGLTNTGELFF
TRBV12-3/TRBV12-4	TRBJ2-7	CASGWFYEQYF
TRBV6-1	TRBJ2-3	CASSEGEHSTDTQYF
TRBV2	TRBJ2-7	CASSSQGQGAYEQYF
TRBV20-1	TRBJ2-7	CSAGGDSSYEQYF
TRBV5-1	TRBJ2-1	CASSYTSEYNEQFF
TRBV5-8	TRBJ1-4	CASSLETGGRKLFF
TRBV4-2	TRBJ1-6	CASSQKSAKGYNSPLHF
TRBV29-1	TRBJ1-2	CSVVGSVFPGGYTF
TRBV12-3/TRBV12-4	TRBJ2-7	CASSLHMTGEMQYF
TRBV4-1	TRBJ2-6	CASSPVLSGANVLTF
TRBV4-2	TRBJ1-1	CASSREQGAEAFF
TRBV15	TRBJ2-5	CATSEGKETQYF
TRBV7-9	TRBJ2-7	CTSSLLGTADPHEQYF
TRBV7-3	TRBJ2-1	CASSLKGLEAGDEQFF
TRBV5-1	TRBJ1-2	CASSLAAWAGTNGYTF
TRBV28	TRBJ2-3	CASSFDGTADTQYF
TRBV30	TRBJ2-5	CAWSVWVWGIETQYF
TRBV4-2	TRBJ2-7	CASSQEGAGVGYEQYF
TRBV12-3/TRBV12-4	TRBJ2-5	CASSLVGVQETQYF
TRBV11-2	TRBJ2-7	CASSLGPLHSYEQYF
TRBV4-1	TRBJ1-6	CASSQGINSPLHF
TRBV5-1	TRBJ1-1	CASGQGQNTEAFF